This T cell receptor beta chain was obtained from a study of long-term antiretroviral therapy in people with HIV. Researchers report immunoSEQ v3.0 was run at survey level. Assay: immunoSEQ multiplex PCR; the TCRdb copy retains only in-frame clones and omits some. The table lists about 24,000 clones, 81% of them singletons, with roughly 16% in the top ten. Study-wide points: Diversity rose after ART but stayed below transplant donor controls. Viral resistance, ART adherence and therapy changes all lacked available data.

CDR1 SEHNR and CDR2 FQNEAQ come from the germline V gene (reference sequence). The V end was cut by 1 base, the J end by 5 bases, with 12 bases between. The CDR3 loop spans 15 amino acids. Going into DNA extraction, samples held roughly 0.9-11 million cryopreserved PBMC. This clone showed up just a few times. Its target is not known. This chain links TRBV7-9 with TRBJ1-5, with D perhaps matching TRBD1 (5 bases). The sample here was unsorted PBMCs, taken at the start of antiretroviral therapy, before treatment. The sequence was obtained from a woman between 18 and 29 years old with HIV. CDR3 nucleotide sequence: TGTGCCAGCAGCTTAGATCACTCGGGGGATCAGCCCCAGCATTTT. This translates into CASSLDHSGDQPQHF.